This T cell receptor beta chain was retrieved from a study of blood T cell repertoires in COVID-19. Across the study: The samples span acute and convalescent COVID-19 from the United States, Italy and Spain. The analysed material was cDNA or gDNA that came from T cells, B-cell-depleted T cells, or PBMCs.

Germline CDR1 and CDR2: SNHLY and FYNNEI. Deletions cut 3 bases from V and 8 bases from J, with 8 bases between. This CDR3 has 12 amino acids. A note on this clone: This same CDR3 is encoded by further DNA sequences in the sample.

In the original processing: Nucleated cell counts were estimated from reference gene primer amplification. Assay used: immunoSEQ multiplex PCR; TCRdb lists only in-frame clones, some missing. The V and J calls and clone size were taken over from that table, and D and trimming were inferred from the DNA. The table shows about 240,000 clones, with 80% to 85% occurring only once. The chain recombines TRBV2 with TRBJ2-1; a possible D gene is TRBD2 (5 bases). Material: peripheral blood. The TCR originated in a woman under 30 with acute or convalescent COVID-19. CDR3 region: CASSELRDEQFF. The CDR3 coding sequence is TGTGCCAGCAGTGAGTTGCGGGATGAGCAGTTCTTC.